This TCR beta chain was found in a study of Graves' ophthalmopathy and Graves' hyperthyroidism. Overall study: Peripheral blood collection took place at initial diagnosis, before any treatment. Study conclusions and caveats: Blood samples also showed most expanded thyroid clonotypes exceeding 0.001 frequency.

TCR beta CDR3 amplification used RNA transcripts. HTBI primers served in a first-round RT-PCR, which a second-round multiplex PCR followed. TCRdb fed the multiplex PCR reads into MiXCR, producing one record per CDR3 protein. This sample has fewer than 350,000 distinct CDR3 sequences, with around a sixth found just once. This clonotype was seen repeatedly, ten times or more. Its antigen remains unidentified. The germline CDR1 and CDR2 sequences are PRHDT and FYEKMQ (reference sequence). V lost 3 bases, J lost 4 bases, and 13 bases lay in between. The CDR3 sequence is 15 residues long. CAS ≥3, NOSPECS ≥4, moderate-to-severe activity and duration under 3 months marked donors with ophthalmopathy. The starting material, approximately 10 ml of fresh peripheral blood, provided the PBMCs.

The TCR was taken from an adult man with Graves' ophthalmopathy. What was sequenced was peripheral blood. The rearrangement links TRBV13 to TRBJ1-5, with D unclear. CDR3 amino acids: CASSFGRAGNQPQHF. The CDR3 region has the DNA TGTGCCAGCAGCTTTGGCCGAGCTGGGAATCAGCCCCAGCATTTT. Using reference TRBV13 and TRBJ1-5 for the parts outside the CDR3, the full variable domain is AAGVIQSPRHLIKEKRETATLKCYPIPRHDTVYWYQQGPGQDPQFLISFYEKMQSDKGSIPDRFSAQQFSDYHSELNMSSLELGDSALYFCASSFGRAGNQPQHFGDGTRLSIL.